The next 26 T cell receptor beta chains were all read from a single sample in a study of beta chain features in type 1 diabetes. Expressed TCRB transcripts were sequenced because the entire RNA isolate underwent reverse transcription. Profiled with immunoSEQ multiplex PCR; TCRdb holds only in-frame clones, not every one. The sample consists of fewer than 350,000 clones, roughly 15% of them appearing once. These TCRs' antigens remain unknown. Study-wide points: Among all four CD4+ subsets, Type 1 diabetes patients had TCRB CDR3s that were moderately but significantly shorter.

The sequencing input was naive CD4+ T cells from blood. The receptors here all came from a man younger than 35 with type 1 diabetes.

The CDR3 here is CASSIRGGASYEQYF. The DNA of the CDR3 is TGTGCCAGCAGTATAAGAGGGGGGGCCTCCTACGAGCAGTACTTC. V usage is TRBV7-2 and J usage is TRBJ2-7; a weak D match, TRBD2 (7 bases). V lost 6 bases, J lost 0 bases, and 15 bases lay in between. CDR3 length equals 15 residues. Germline loops: CDR1 SGHTA, CDR2 FQGNSA.

The chain combines TRBV28 with TRBJ2-5; D not resolved. V lost 6 bases and J lost 6, with 20 bases in between. CDR3 length equals 15 residues. Per the germline V gene, CDR1 is MDHEN and CDR2 is SYDVKM. For the CDR3, the DNA is TGTGCCAGCAGCCTACGAAGACACCGTCCACAGACCCAGTACTTC. Encoded protein: CASSLRRHRPQTQYF.

V and J are TRBV28 and TRBJ2-7; 11 bases line up with TRBD1. Germline loops: CDR1 MDHEN, CDR2 SYDVKM. The trim removed 5 bases at V and 1 base at J, leaving 7 bases unmatched. The CDR3 totals 16 residues. CDR3 DNA sequence: TGTGCCAGCAGTGCCCCGGGACAGGGGGGGTCCTACGAGCAGTACTTC. It encodes CASSAPGQGGSYEQYF.

The chain joins TRBV6-1 to TRBJ2-1, with 10 bases fitting TRBD2. Germline lookup yields CDR1 MNHNS and CDR2 SASEGT. The CDR3 covers 15 residues. V trimming: 8 bases; J trimming: 5 bases; junction bases outside the gene matches: 9. The CDR3 loop reads CASPKEREGHNEQFF. As DNA, the CDR3 is TGTGCCAGCCCAAAGGAGCGGGAGGGCCACAATGAGCAGTTCTTC.

This clone appeared a single time. The rearrangement joins TRBV27 to TRBJ1-2; D is possibly TRBD1 (5 bases). V dropped 3 bases and J dropped 5 bases, with 10 bases sitting between them. This CDR3 has 13 residues. The germline CDR1 and CDR2 sequences are MNHEY and SMNVEV (reference sequence). CDR3 in amino acids: CASSFAAGYGYTF. Written as DNA, the CDR3 is TGTGCCAGCAGTTTTGCCGCAGGGTATGGCTACACCTTC.

This clone was seen a handful of times. A read error may account for a junction end that differs from germline. The CDR3 sequence: CRAGSNTEAFF. In DNA, the CDR3 is TGTCGGGCGGGGAGCAACACTGAAGCTTTCTTT. This chain uses TRBV29-1 with TRBJ1-1; D remains ambiguous. The CDR3 sequence is 11 residues long. Germline V gene lookup returns CDR1 SQVTM and CDR2 ANQGSEA.

The chain employs TRBV11-2 and TRBJ2-1; D ambiguous. Germline CDR1 SGHAT, CDR2 FQNNGV. CDR3 size: 13 residues. V was shortened by 5 bases and J by 8 bases, with 13 bases between the two germline ends. The CDR3 sequence is CASSTSPEDEQFF. Here the CDR3 DNA reads TGTGCCAGCAGCACCTCCCCCGAGGATGAGCAGTTCTTC.

The sample holds a few counts of this clone. The chain is built from TRBV30 and TRBJ1-5, with D possibly being TRBD1 (6 bases). The V and J ends lost 2 bases and 1 base respectively, with 12 bases between them. CDR3 length equals 15 residues. The V gene's germline CDR1 is GTSNPN and CDR2 SVGIG (reference sequence). The CDR3 region is CAWSFGGASNQPQHF. CDR3 sequence (DNA): TGTGCCTGGAGTTTTGGGGGGGCAAGCAATCAGCCCCAGCATTTT.

V is TRBV5-6 and J is TRBJ1-5; 7 nucleotides align to TRBD1. There are 13 residues in the CDR3. Trimming took 4 bases from V and 6 from J; bases not matched to a gene: 4. Germline-derived CDR1 and CDR2 are SGHDT and YYEEEE. CDR3 residues: CASSIDRVQPQHF. CDR3 sequence (DNA): TGTGCCAGCAGCATCGACAGGGTTCAGCCCCAGCATTTT.

This clone showed up just a few times. The chain has TRBV11-2 and TRBJ2-1, with D perhaps TRBD2 (5 bases). CDR1 and CDR2 from the germline V gene are SGHAT and FQNNGV. CDR3 size: 16 residues. The V end was cut by 3 bases, the J end by 3 bases, with 15 bases between. CDR3 coding DNA: TGTGCCAGCAGCTTGGCGGGTTTGGACGGCTACAATGAGCAGTTCTTC. Protein product: CASSLAGLDGYNEQFF. Full variable domain (missing parts from reference TRBV11-2 and TRBJ2-1): EAGVAQSPRYKIIEKRQSVAFWCNPISGHATLYWYQQILGQGPKLLIQFQNNGVVDDSQLPKDRFSAERLKGVDSTLKIQPAKLEDSAVYLCASSLAGLDGYNEQFFGPGTRLTVL.

In this sample, this clone turned up a few times. The same CDR3 also results from other DNA sequences found in this sample. V and J are TRBV5-1 and TRBJ2-7, with TRBD1 matching over 9 bases. Germline CDR1 is SGHRS and CDR2 is YFSETQ. The CDR3 consists of 14 residues. The trim removed 0 bases at V and 2 bases at J, leaving 0 bases unmatched. CDR3 region: CASSLGQGAYEQYF. In DNA, the CDR3 is TGCGCCAGCAGCTTGGGACAGGGGGCCTACGAGCAGTACTTC.

The rearrangement links TRBV18 to TRBJ2-1; 7 bases agree with TRBD2. V lost 5 bases and J lost 3; bases outside the gene matches: 7. The CDR3 length is 15 residues. Germline V gene data show CDR1 as KGHSH and CDR2 as LQKENI. CDR3 in amino acids: CASSWGLPDYNEQFF. The CDR3 DNA sequence: TGTGCCAGCTCATGGGGACTACCTGACTACAATGAGCAGTTCTTC.

This clone came up a few times. A read error may produce the germline difference seen at one junction end. V gene TRBV29-1 combines with J gene TRBJ2-5, with D possibly TRBD1 on 6 matching bases. CDR3 length: 13 amino acids. Looked up from germline, CDR1 is SQVTM and CDR2 is ANQGSEA. The CDR3 DNA reads TGCAGCGCTGAACAGGGCTTTCGGGAGACCCAGTACTTC. Translating it yields CSAEQGFRETQYF.

The rearrangement uses TRBV29-1 and TRBJ2-3, with 7 bases matching TRBD1. The CDR3 loop spans 13 amino acids. J gave up 2 bases and V 5 bases, and 4 bases lay outside the gene matches. Germline values: CDR1 SQVTM, CDR2 ANQGSEA. Written as DNA, the CDR3 is TGCAGCGTTTGGACAGGCTACACAGATACGCAGTATTTT. Encoded protein: CSVWTGYTDTQYF.

CDR3 region: CASTRWGLAGTSGTDTQYF. The CDR3 region has the DNA TGCGCCAGCACCCGGTGGGGACTAGCGGGAACGTCTGGCACAGATACGCAGTATTTT. The J gene is TRBJ2-3, the V gene TRBV5-1, with TRBD2 matching over 13 bases. The CDR3 totals 19 residues. Germline assignment: CDR1 SGHRS and CDR2 YFSETQ. V lost 6 bases, J lost 1 base, and 14 bases stayed unmatched. The entire variable domain, with the rest obtained from reference TRBV5-1 and TRBJ2-3, is as follows: KAGVTQTPRYLIKTRGQQVTLSCSPISGHRSVSWYQQTPGQGLQFLFEYFSETQRNKGNFPGRFSGRQFSNSRSEMNVSTLELGDSALYLCASTRWGLAGTSGTDTQYFGPGTRLTVL.

The sample holds a few counts of this clone. The chain employs TRBV11-2 and TRBJ1-1, with 8 bases fitting TRBD1. In germline, CDR1 is SGHAT, CDR2 FQNNGV. J lost 5 bases, V lost 2 bases, and 10 bases had no gene match. This CDR3 contains 16 residues. The CDR3 DNA reads as TGTGCCAGCAGCTTACCAACAGGGGGATGGAGGACTGAAGCTTTCTTT. This codes for CASSLPTGGWRTEAFF. The variable domain in full, with the rest retrieved from reference TRBV11-2 and TRBJ1-1, is EAGVAQSPRYKIIEKRQSVAFWCNPISGHATLYWYQQILGQGPKLLIQFQNNGVVDDSQLPKDRFSAERLKGVDSTLKIQPAKLEDSAVYLCASSLPTGGWRTEAFFGQGTRLTVV.

Only a few counts were recorded for this clone. The chain employs TRBV5-1 and TRBJ2-1, with 12 bases fitting TRBD2. The germline V gene encodes CDR1 SGHRS and CDR2 YFSETQ. V dropped 7 bases and J dropped 4; count of bases not matched to a gene: 6. This CDR3 is built from 15 residues. CDR3 in DNA: TGCGCCAGCCATACTAGCGGGGGGCTATACAATGAGCAGTTCTTC. Its protein product is CASHTSGGLYNEQFF.

This clone was detected only a few times. The chain recombines TRBV4-2 with TRBJ1-5, with unresolved D. V dropped 1 base and J dropped 2 bases, with 9 bases sitting between them. The CDR3 extends over 15 amino acids. Germline V gene lookup returns CDR1 LGHNA and CDR2 YNFKEQ. The CDR3 DNA reads TGTGCCAGCAGCCAAGTAACCGGGGGCAATCAGCCCCAGCATTTT. It translates to CASSQVTGGNQPQHF.

This chain connects TRBV23-1 to TRBJ2-5, with 8 bases matching TRBD1. TRBV23-1 qualifies as an ORF whose function is uncertain. CDR3 length: 14 amino acids. Trimming removed 2 bases from V and 1 base from J; junction bases left unmatched: 0. Here the CDR3 reads CASSQGQGQETQYF. Here the CDR3 DNA reads TGCGCCAGCAGTCAAGGACAGGGCCAAGAGACCCAGTACTTC.

This clone has just a few counts. The genes are TRBV30 and TRBJ1-3, with D hard to call. V lost 2 bases to trimming and J lost 3 bases, with 11 bases between them. This CDR3 is 14 amino acids long. Germline assignment: CDR1 GTSNPN and CDR2 SVGIG (reference sequence). The CDR3 DNA reads TGTGCCTGGAGTACCCGCGCGGGTGGAAACACCATATATTTT. As protein: CAWSTRAGGNTIYF. Full variable domain (rest looked up from reference TRBV30 and TRBJ1-3): SQTIHQWPATLVQPVGSPLSLECTVEGTSNPNLYWYRQAAGRGLQLLFYSVGIGQISSEVPQNLSASRPQDRQFILSSKKLLLSDSGFYLCAWSTRAGGNTIYFGEGSWLTVV.

The table lists this clone with a few counts. The chain couples TRBV10-2 to TRBJ1-2; TRBD1 is a possible D gene (5 bases). The germline CDR1 and CDR2 sequences are WSHSY and SAAADI. CDR3 size: 13 residues. The ends were cut back, 8 bases at V and 6 bases at J, with 16 bases in the middle. CDR3 DNA sequence: TGCGCCAGCTCACTGAAGATCAGGGATGGCTACACCTTC. This sequence encodes CASSLKIRDGYTF.

CDR3 bases: TGTGCCACCTTCTCGGGGGTCTACGAGCAGTACTTC. Protein sequence: CATFSGVYEQYF. This chain connects TRBV6-5 to TRBJ2-7; D might be TRBD2 (6 bases). Trimming took off 10 bases at V and 3 bases at J, with 13 bases between the two ends. The CDR3 is 12 residues long. Germline values: CDR1 MNHEY, CDR2 SVGAGI.

The rearrangement links TRBV5-4 to TRBJ2-5; TRBD2 agrees at 12 bases. V lost 4 bases and J lost 7; bases outside the gene matches: 11. The CDR3 covers 16 residues. Germline-derived CDR1 and CDR2 are SGHNT and YYREEE (reference sequence). The CDR3 nucleotides read TGTGCCAGCAGCCTTCTAGCGGGAGGGCGGAAGGGGACCCAGTACTTC. Translated, it gives CASSLLAGGRKGTQYF.

The rearrangement links TRBV13 to TRBJ2-7; the match to TRBD2 covers 8 bases. Trimming at V came to 5 bases and at J to 1 base, leaving 4 bases not matched to a gene. Germline V gene data show CDR1 as PRHDT and CDR2 as FYEKMQ (reference sequence). This CDR3 spans 14 amino acids. The CDR3 region has the DNA TGTGCCAGCAGCCAGACTAGCGCGTCCTACGAGCAGTACTTC. It specifies CASSQTSASYEQYF.

The sample holds a few counts of this clone. This chain links TRBV9 with TRBJ1-2, with D possibly matching TRBD1 (6 bases). The CDR3 consists of 14 residues. Germline assignment: CDR1 SGDLS and CDR2 YYNGEE. Trimming stripped 4 bases from V and 4 bases from J, with 14 bases between. CDR3 bases: TGTGCCAGCAGCTTATACAGGGATTCCTATGGCTACACCTTC. Its translation: CASSLYRDSYGYTF.

This clone was observed a handful of times. The V call is TRBV9, the J call TRBJ2-7; D is perhaps TRBD2 (6 bases). The V end was cut by 2 bases, the J end by 1 base, with 10 bases between. The CDR3 runs to 14 residues. Germline values: CDR1 SGDLS, CDR2 YYNGEE. The CDR3 DNA reads as TGTGCCAGCAGCGTCGGGCTAGCGTCCTACGAGCAGTACTTC. Translating it yields CASSVGLASYEQYF. Full variable domain (rest looked up from reference TRBV9 and TRBJ2-7): DSGVTQTPKHLITATGQRVTLRCSPRSGDLSVYWYQQSLDQGLQFLIQYYNGEERAKGNILERFSAQQFPDLHSELNLSSLELGDSALYFCASSVGLASYEQYFGPGTRLTVT.